Described below is a single T cell receptor beta chain sequence and its context. The protocol was immunoSEQ multiplex PCR, while the TCRdb copy is restricted to in-frame clones and leaves out a portion. The sample has about 360,000 clones; roughly 85% are singletons. This sample was taken from a study of cytomegalovirus exposure and HLA in healthy donors. This CDR3 spans 13 amino acids. Germline values: CDR1 KGHSH, CDR2 LQKENI. Trimming at V came to 8 bases and at J to 2 bases, leaving 5 bases not matched to a gene. Material: PBMCs. The genes are TRBV18 and TRBJ2-5, with TRBD1 matching 7 bases. The receptor's source is a woman between 18 and 29 years old in good health and CMV-seronegative. The chain's CDR3 is CASQGTVQETQYF. The CDR3 nucleotides are TGTGCCAGCCAAGGGACAGTTCAAGAGACCCAGTACTTC.